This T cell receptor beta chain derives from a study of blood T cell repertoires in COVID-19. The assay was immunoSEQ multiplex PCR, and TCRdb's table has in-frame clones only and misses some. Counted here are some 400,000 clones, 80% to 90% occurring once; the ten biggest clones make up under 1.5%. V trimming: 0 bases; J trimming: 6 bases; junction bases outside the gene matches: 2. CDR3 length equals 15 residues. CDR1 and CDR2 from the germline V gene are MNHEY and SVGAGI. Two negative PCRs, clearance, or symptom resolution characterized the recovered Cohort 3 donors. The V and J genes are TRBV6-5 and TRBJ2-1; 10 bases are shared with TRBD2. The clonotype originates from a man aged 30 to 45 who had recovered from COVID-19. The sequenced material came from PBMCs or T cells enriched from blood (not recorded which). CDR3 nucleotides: TGTGCCAGCAGTTACTCAGCGGGGGGGCCCAATGAGCAGTTCTTC. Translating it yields CASSYSAGGPNEQFF.